The present TCR beta chain was sequenced within a study of blood T cells in healthy people across ages. Every donor provided 8.5 to 10 milliliters of peripheral blood. With a J-beta primer mix and a sample-barcoded 5' primer, a second PCR ran about 7 to 12 cycles. TCRdb processed the 5' RACE reads anew with MiXCR; each CDR3 protein has one entry. The table lists around 1.5 million distinct CDR3 sequences, around 55% of them singletons, with about 6.3% in the top ten. Source material: blood. The origin of this receptor is a man aged 18 to 35 in good health.

CDR3 bases: TGCAGTGCTAGGTGGTGGGAGAGGGGGTCCTACAATGAGCAGTTCTTC. Its protein is CSARWWERGSYNEQFF. The rearrangement uses TRBV20-1 and TRBJ2-1, with TRBD1 as a possible D gene (6 bases). Germline lookup yields CDR1 DFQATT and CDR2 SNEGSKA (reference sequence). The CDR3 length is 16 residues. Trimming removed 3 bases from V and 1 base from J, with 16 bases in between.